Here is one T cell receptor (beta chain) with its context. What it recognizes is unknown. At one end, the junction sequence differs from germline, possibly due to a read error. Authors' processing steps: The authors used CDR3 differences across clinicopathological groups to build a distant-metastasis classifier for papillary thyroid cancer. TCRdb reanalyzed the PCR reads with MiXCR. For this entry, the V and J calls and clone size follow TCRdb and not the study's own pipeline. The sample has about 92,000 clones; 14% to 15% are singletons. Thyroid surgery took place with no prior treatment in any patient. The data belong to a study of metastatic and nonmetastatic thyroid tumors. Study overall: Malignant and benign thyroid patients had repertoires compared in peripheral blood and tumor or nodule tissue. Overall study results and limits: Malignant tumors reportedly showed significantly higher TCR beta diversity than benign nodules in both blood and tumor.

The TCR was taken from a female donor with papillary thyroid cancer or a benign thyroid nodule (not recorded which). Some clones in this sample may be carry-over from other donors' samples. The sequencing sample was made of blood.

The CDR3 here is CARSYGLQGYEQYF. The CDR3 bases are TGCGCCAGAAGTTACGGGCTTCAAGGTTACGAGCAGTACTTC. The rearrangement joins TRBV27 to TRBJ2-7; D is unresolved. Germline lookup yields CDR1 MNHEY and CDR2 SMNVEV (reference sequence). The CDR3 runs to 14 residues.